The 20 T cell receptor beta chains listed next were all sequenced from one sample in a study of blood T cell repertoires in COVID-19. Data came from immunoSEQ multiplex PCR; TCRdb stores just in-frame clones and leaves some out. The table includes approximately 120,000 clones, 84% detected once. Sequencing was carried out using peripheral blood. The receptors derive from a human donor in a cohort sampled during active COVID-19.

The V gene is TRBV28, the J gene TRBJ1-5; D is possibly TRBD1 (5 bases). The ends were cut back, 3 bases at V and 3 bases at J, with 6 bases in the middle. In germline, CDR1 is MDHEN, CDR2 SYDVKM. The CDR3 covers 13 residues. CDR3 protein: CASSLDNNQPQHF. Written as DNA, the CDR3 is TGTGCCAGCAGTTTGGACAACAATCAGCCCCAGCATTTT.

This chain links TRBV12-3 or TRBV12-4 with TRBJ1-1; D uncertain. V was clipped by 3 bases and J by 5 bases, with 10 bases between them. The CDR3 spans 13 residues. The CDR3 protein is CASSLRVRTEAFF. The CDR3 DNA reads as TGTGCCAGCAGTTTGAGGGTGCGGACTGAAGCTTTCTTT.

The V and J genes are TRBV14 and TRBJ2-7; D gene uncertain. V dropped 4 bases and J dropped 6 bases, with 16 bases sitting between them. CDR1 is SGHDN, CDR2 FVKESK, per germline. This CDR3 spans 14 amino acids. The CDR3 nucleotides are TGTGCCAGCAGCCTCACCTGGGTAGCTTCCGAGCAGTACTTC. This gives the protein CASSLTWVASEQYF.

In this sample, this clone turned up once. This chain connects TRBV19 to TRBJ2-1, with D possibly TRBD1 on 6 matching bases. Trimming shortened V by 5 bases and J by 8 bases, and 22 bases separated the two germline ends. This CDR3 is built from 16 residues. Germline CDR1 is LNHDA and CDR2 is SQIVND (reference sequence). As DNA, the CDR3 is TGTGCCAGTAGTTCGTACAATCACAGGGAACGGGATGAGCAGTTCTTC. Amino acids: CASSSYNHRERDEQFF.

The V call is TRBV5-1, the J call TRBJ2-5, with 9 bases identical to TRBD2. Trimming cost V 2 bases and J 2 bases; bases outside gene matches: 7. CDR1 and CDR2 from the germline V gene are SGHRS and YFSETQ. The CDR3 is 16 amino acids. CDR3 loop: CASSLFSGGAQETQYF. Written as DNA, the CDR3 is TGCGCCAGCAGCTTATTTAGCGGGGGAGCACAAGAGACCCAGTACTTC.

The chain joins TRBV21-1 to TRBJ1-3; the table assigns TRBD1, which was not confirmed against the DNA. TRBV21-1 is a pseudogene segment. The CDR3 loop spans 14 amino acids. Written as DNA, the CDR3 is TGTGCACATGGACAGGACCGCTGTTGCGGCACCATATATTTT. Amino acid sequence: CAHGQDRCCGTIYF.

This clone was found a few times. This CDR3 reads CASSNTGRGQPQHF. In DNA, the CDR3 is TGTGCCAGTAGTAACACAGGGCGAGGCCAGCCCCAGCATTTT. The chain links TRBV19 to TRBJ1-5; the D gene is possibly TRBD1 (6 bases). CDR3 length: 14 residues. Germline CDR1 is LNHDA and CDR2 is SQIVND (reference sequence). Trimming took off 4 bases at V and 7 bases at J, with 14 bases between the two ends. Based on the CDR3 plus reference TRBV19 and TRBJ1-5, the full variable domain is DGGITQSPKYLFRKEGQNVTLSCEQNLNHDAMYWYRQDPGQGLRLIYYSQIVNDFQKGDIAEGYSVSREKKESFPLTVTSAQKNPTAFYLCASSNTGRGQPQHFGDGTRLSIL.

The rearrangement joins TRBV2 to TRBJ2-5, with TRBD2 as a possible D gene (5 bases). Trimming left V 3 bases short and J 4 bases short, with 18 bases between. CDR3 size: 16 residues. Germline V gene lookup returns CDR1 SNHLY and CDR2 FYNNEI. The CDR3 DNA reads TGTGCCAGCAGTGATCCTAGGGAGTCGCTCGGAGAGACCCAGTACTTC. This translates into CASSDPRESLGETQYF.

The chain couples TRBV12-3 or TRBV12-4 to TRBJ1-1, with D unresolved. Trimming took off 4 bases at V and 3 bases at J, with 9 bases between the two ends. The CDR3 sequence is 13 residues long. Here the CDR3 reads CASSWGVDTEAFF. The CDR3 DNA reads TGTGCCAGCAGTTGGGGAGTTGACACTGAAGCTTTCTTT.

As concerns this clone: Mismatch with germline at one junction end may stem from a read error. The V call is TRBV12-3 or TRBV12-4, the J call TRBJ1-2; D might be TRBD1 (6 bases). The CDR3 is 12 residues long. For the CDR3, the DNA is TGTGCCAGCAGTTTGGGGGCAGGGCGTGGTGCCTTC. Protein: CASSLGAGRGAF.

V usage is TRBV10-3 and J usage is TRBJ2-7; TRBD1 is a possible D gene (6 bases). Germline lookup yields CDR1 ENHRY and CDR2 SYGVKD. V lost 4 bases, J lost 6 bases, and 13 bases lay in between. The CDR3 runs 13 residues. DNA for the CDR3: TGTGCCATCAGTGTGGAACAGGGCCTCGAGCAGTACTTC. Protein: CAISVEQGLEQYF.

This clone was seen many times. The genes are TRBV7-9 and TRBJ2-7; TRBD1 matches at 9 bases. This CDR3 is 14 amino acids long. V lost 4 bases and J lost 3; bases outside the gene matches: 4. Germline values: CDR1 SEHNR, CDR2 FQNEAQ (reference sequence). CDR3 bases: TGTGCCAGCAGCTCCGACAGGGGGGGCTACGAGCAGTACTTC. As protein: CASSSDRGGYEQYF.

At least ten counts were recorded for this clone. The J gene is TRBJ2-7, the V gene TRBV4-2; D is possibly TRBD1 (5 bases). V was trimmed by 0 bases and J by 6 bases, leaving 12 bases between them. CDR1 is LGHNA, CDR2 YNFKEQ, per germline. The CDR3 spans 14 residues. CDR3 residues: CASSQEAGSSEQYF. The DNA of the CDR3 is TGTGCCAGCAGCCAAGAAGCAGGGTCGTCCGAGCAGTACTTC.

This clone was detected only a few times. CDR3 region: CASSLVGTLAKNIQYF. In DNA, the CDR3 is TGTGCCAGCAGCTTGGTAGGGACACTAGCCAAAAACATTCAGTACTTC. The gene calls are TRBV5-5 and TRBJ2-4, with a possible D match to TRBD1 (6 bases). The V end lost 0 bases, the J end lost 0 bases, and 10 bases lay between the germline ends. CDR3 length: 16 amino acids. Germline values: CDR1 SGHKS, CDR2 YYEKEE (reference sequence).

This clone was observed a single time. This chain connects TRBV6-2 or TRBV6-3 to TRBJ2-3; TRBD1 agrees at 8 bases. Germline V gene sequence: CDR1 MNHEY, CDR2 SVGEGT. The CDR3 runs 17 residues. After removal of 2 bases from V and 14 bases from J, the junction contained 21 bases not matched to a gene. The CDR3 region is CASSYQVPVFPGDRSYF. In DNA form, the CDR3 reads TGTGCCAGCAGTTACCAGGTCCCAGTGTTCCCCGGGGACAGGTCGTATTTT.

The chain uses TRBV2 and TRBJ1-3; D call uncertain. This CDR3 is built from 14 residues. Trimming stripped 4 bases from V and 2 bases from J, with 9 bases between. Germline CDR1 and CDR2: SNHLY and FYNNEI. In DNA, the CDR3 is TGTGCCAGCAGTGTCGGTATGCCTGGAAACACCATATATTTT. Its translation is CASSVGMPGNTIYF.

V usage is TRBV7-9 and J usage is TRBJ2-6; tentatively, D is TRBD1 (5 bases). The germline V gene encodes CDR1 SEHNR and CDR2 FQNEAQ (reference sequence). Trimming left V 5 bases short and J 3 bases short, with 11 bases between. This CDR3 contains 15 residues. Written as DNA, the CDR3 is TGTGCCAGCAGCCCAAGCAGGGTTGGGGCCAACGTCCTGACTTTC. Protein sequence: CASSPSRVGANVLTF.

The CDR3 nucleotides read TGTGCCTGGAGCCCGGGGACAGGGAGGGAAGCTTTCTTT. Protein sequence: CAWSPGTGREAFF. The J gene is TRBJ1-1, the V gene TRBV30, with 9 bases identical to TRBD1. The CDR3 is 13 residues long. V lost 3 bases, J lost 8 bases, and 7 bases stayed unmatched. The V gene's germline CDR1 is GTSNPN and CDR2 SVGIG (reference sequence).

This clone was seen a handful of times. For the CDR3, the DNA is TGCGCCAGCAGCTTGGAAGCGGGGGGATTCTCCGGGGAGCTGTTTTTT. Protein: CASSLEAGGFSGELFF. V is TRBV5-1 and J is TRBJ2-2, with 9 positions matching TRBD2. Germline V gives CDR1 SGHRS, CDR2 YFSETQ. This CDR3 is 16 amino acids long. J gave up 6 bases and V 0 bases, and 6 bases lay outside the gene matches.

The chain combines TRBV6-4 with TRBJ2-1; 8 nucleotides agree with TRBD2. Germline V gene data show CDR1 as MRHNA and CDR2 as SNTAGT. This CDR3 has 15 amino acids. V lost 6 bases, J lost 4 bases, and 8 bases stayed unmatched. For the CDR3, the DNA is TGTGCCAGCAGCCTCGGGGGGGGCGCATACAATGAGCAGTTCTTC. Translation gives CASSLGGGAYNEQFF.